This record concerns one TCR beta chain sequence. Its antigen is not known. MiXCR, run by TCRdb on the 5' RACE reads, gives a single entry per CDR3 protein. In the table there are more than 1.5 million distinct CDR3 sequences, roughly 35% of which are singletons. The data stem from a study of identical twins. Findings of the study overall: Twin pairs had excess sharing that was weaker in beta out-of-frame sequences. Possibly, invariant MAIT and iNKT cells partly confounded zero-insertion analyses.

The CDR3 sequence is 15 residues long. With 5 bases clipped from V and 1 base from J, the junction kept 4 bases outside the gene matches. Sequencing was done on a sample of cord blood. The sequence came from a newborn girl in good health. The genes are TRBV12-3 or TRBV12-4 and TRBJ1-1; 10 nucleotides line up with TRBD1. The CDR3 bases are TGTGCCAGCAGTCGACAGGGGGCATGGAACACTGAAGCTTTCTTT. Translating gives CASSRQGAWNTEAFF.